These 5 T cell receptor beta chains were all obtained from the same sample, sequenced in a study of blood T cell repertoires in COVID-19. Repertoires were generated with immunoSEQ multiplex PCR, while TCRdb's copy carries only in-frame clones and drops some. This table holds 95,000 to 100,000 clones, approximately 90% found once. The sample taken for sequencing was peripheral blood. The receptor source for this set is a human donor with COVID-19, enrolled during active disease. The donor label of this sample is uncertain.

The chain is built from TRBV2 and TRBJ2-5, with 8 bases aligning to TRBD1. There are 15 residues in the CDR3. CDR1 is SNHLY, CDR2 FYNNEI, per germline. The V segment lost 0 bases and the J segment 1 base; nucleotides outside the gene matches: 1. DNA for the CDR3: TGTGCCAGCAGTGAAGCGGGGACAGGCCAAGAGACCCAGTACTTC. Translated: CASSEAGTGQETQYF.

This clone has a handful of counts. The CDR3 spells CASSEQGNHEQYF. The CDR3 nucleotides read TGTGCCAGTTCAGAGCAGGGTAATCACGAGCAGTACTTC. The chain uses TRBV19 and TRBJ2-7; perhaps TRBD1 as D (5 bases). Trimming pared 8 bases from V and 5 bases from J, leaving 16 bases between. Germline-derived CDR1 and CDR2 are LNHDA and SQIVND (reference sequence). The CDR3 runs to 13 residues.

V gene TRBV5-1 combines with J gene TRBJ1-2; TRBD1 is a possible D gene (5 bases). This CDR3 has 15 residues. Germline V CDR1 and CDR2: SGHRS, YFSETQ. V lost 0 bases, J lost 3 bases, and 12 bases lay in between. CDR3 DNA sequence: TGCGCCAGCAGCTTGGCGACTGGGGGGGACTATGGCTACACCTTC. It is translated as CASSLATGGDYGYTF. Combining the CDR3 with reference TRBV5-1 and TRBJ1-2 gives the whole variable domain KAGVTQTPRYLIKTRGQQVTLSCSPISGHRSVSWYQQTPGQGLQFLFEYFSETQRNKGNFPGRFSGRQFSNSRSEMNVSTLELGDSALYLCASSLATGGDYGYTFGSGTRLTVV.

As for this clone: Different DNA sequences within this sample yield the same CDR3. The chain uses TRBV9 and TRBJ1-6; a weak D match, TRBD1 (5 bases). The length of the CDR3 is 15 residues. In germline, CDR1 is SGDLS, CDR2 YYNGEE. The ends were cut back, 2 bases at V and 6 bases at J, with 12 bases in the middle. The CDR3 reads CASSVREDGNSPLHF. Here the CDR3 DNA reads TGTGCCAGCAGCGTCAGGGAGGACGGTAATTCACCCCTCCACTTT.

V and J are TRBV5-4 and TRBJ1-1; tentatively, D is TRBD1 (5 bases). The germline V gene has CDR1 SGHNT and CDR2 YYREEE (reference sequence). This CDR3 is 14 amino acids long. V shed 4 bases and J shed 2 bases, with 12 bases lying between them. The chain's CDR3 is CASSPNRINTEAFF. The CDR3 nucleotides are TGTGCCAGCAGCCCGAACAGGATTAACACTGAAGCTTTCTTT.